This is a list of T cell receptor beta chains from one sample in a study of response to subunit inactivated influenza vaccine. TCRdb re-analysed the RT-PCR reads in MiXCR, keeping a single row per CDR3 protein. The sample has 450,000 to 500,000 distinct CDR3 sequences, approximately 9.9% seen once. The specimen was PBMCs from blood, collected 40 to 50 days after vaccination. These receptors all stem from a man aged 50-59 years who received an inactivated influenza vaccine. Each CDR3 is given with its conserved first and last residue. A D gene is named only where the DNA matches it firmly. Expanded clones are given a class, and other clones once, few, many or no size at all.

V gene,D gene,J gene,clone size,CDR3 protein,CDR3 DNA
TRBV5-1,NA,TRBJ2-2,few,CASSRLDGRTGELFF,TGCGCCAGCAGCCGTCTCGATGGGAGGACCGGGGAGCTGTTTTTT
TRBV5-1,TRBD1,TRBJ2-5,NA,CASSSGTTGGETQYF,TGCGCCAGCAGCTCGGGGACGACAGGGGGAGAGACCCAGTACTTC
TRBV5-1,NA,TRBJ2-1,many,CASGPMGSSFNEQFF,TGCGCCAGCGGCCCCATGGGGTCGTCGTTCAATGAGCAGTTCTTC
TRBV4-3,NA,TRBJ2-5,many,CASSQMDSTKETQYF,TGCGCCAGCAGCCAGATGGACTCAACTAAAGAGACCCAGTACTTC
TRBV24-1,TRBD1,TRBJ2-5,NA,CATSPGTGVRETQYF,TGTGCCACCAGCCCAGGCACAGGGGTCCGGGAGACCCAGTACTTC
TRBV12-3/TRBV12-4,TRBD1,TRBJ2-3,many,CASSLGQGWTDTQYF,TGTGCCAGCAGTTTGGGACAGGGGTGGACAGATACGCAGTATTTT
TRBV25-1,NA,TRBJ2-5,many,CASSTSLTDQETQYF,TGTGCCAGCAGCACCTCGTTGACGGACCAAGAGACCCAGTACTTC
TRBV18,TRBD2,TRBJ2-3,few,CASSLSGLAGNPTDTQYF,TGTGCCAGCTCACTATCGGGACTAGCGGGAAACCCCACAGATACGCAGTATTTT
TRBV9,TRBD2,TRBJ2-1,NA,CASQRGGSGEQFF,TGTGCCAGCCAACGCGGGGGGTCAGGAGAGCAGTTCTTC
TRBV12-3/TRBV12-4,TRBD2,TRBJ2-1,NA,CASSTSGRAAIEQFF,TGTGCCAGCAGCACTAGCGGGAGGGCCGCGATTGAGCAGTTCTTC
TRBV5-1,NA,TRBJ2-7,many,CASRWDGGYEQYF,TGCGCCAGCAGATGGGACGGCGGATACGAGCAGTACTTC
TRBV29-1,NA,TRBJ1-1,many,CSVEGGTEAFF,TGCAGCGTTGAGGGGGGCACTGAAGCTTTCTTT
TRBV5-4,NA,TRBJ2-1,NA,CASSSEQYNEQFF,TGTGCCAGCAGCTCTGAACAGTACAATGAGCAGTTCTTC
TRBV12-3/TRBV12-4,NA,TRBJ1-1,NA,CASSFLGHNTEAFF,TGTGCCAGCAGTTTCTTGGGGCACAACACTGAAGCTTTCTTT
TRBV2,TRBD1,TRBJ2-7,NA,CASSPGQGAIYEQYF,TGTGCCAGCAGCCCCGGACAGGGGGCTATCTACGAGCAGTACTTC
TRBV28,TRBD1,TRBJ2-7,few,CASSKGGTGGAYEQYF,TGTGCCAGCAGTAAAGGGGGGACAGGGGGTGCCTACGAGCAGTACTTC
TRBV3-1,TRBD1,TRBJ2-4,NA,CASSPGQTKNIQYF,TGTGCCAGCAGCCCGGGACAGACCAAAAACATTCAGTACTTC
TRBV12-3/TRBV12-4,NA,TRBJ1-2,many,CAALAGPYGYTF,TGTGCCGCCCTCGCTGGCCCCTATGGCTACACCTTC
TRBV12-3/TRBV12-4,NA,TRBJ2-2,NA,CASSFGAVGELFF,TGTGCCAGCAGTTTTGGAGCGGTCGGGGAGCTGTTTTTT
TRBV4-3,NA,TRBJ2-2,NA,CASSQDKTGGRELFF,TGCGCCAGCAGCCAAGATAAGACAGGTGGCCGGGAGCTGTTTTTT
TRBV5-5,NA,TRBJ2-7,many,CASSLDPGSTYEQYF,TGTGCCAGCAGCTTGGATCCAGGGTCGACCTACGAGCAGTACTTC
TRBV6-1,TRBD2,TRBJ2-1,many,CASRLRGTSGINEQFF,TGTGCCAGCAGGCTACGAGGGACTAGCGGAATCAATGAGCAGTTCTTC
TRBV20-1,TRBD2,TRBJ2-1,NA,CSAGTSGDEQFF,TGCAGTGCCGGGACTAGCGGGGATGAGCAGTTCTTC
TRBV12-3/TRBV12-4,NA,TRBJ2-1,NA,CASSSARGVLYNEQFF,TGTGCCAGCAGTTCCGCTCGTGGGGTCCTCTACAATGAGCAGTTCTTC
TRBV6-5,TRBD1,TRBJ2-2,NA,CASSYPKGETGGNTGELFF,TGTGCCAGCAGTTACCCGAAGGGCGAGACAGGGGGCAACACCGGGGAGCTGTTTTTT
TRBV18,NA,TRBJ2-7,NA,CASSTSGVEQYF,TGTGCCAGCTCAACATCGGGCGTTGAGCAGTACTTC
TRBV29-1,NA,TRBJ2-3,many,CSAKAQTGTDTQYF,TGCAGCGCCAAGGCCCAGACCGGCACAGATACGCAGTATTTT
TRBV9,NA,TRBJ2-1,few,CASSPAGIRIGEQFF,TGTGCCAGCAGCCCCGCCGGAATCCGAATTGGGGAGCAGTTCTTC
TRBV9,NA,TRBJ2-5,few,CASSGGVSTMGETQYF,TGTGCCAGCAGCGGTGGCGTGAGCACTATGGGAGAGACCCAGTACTTC
TRBV29-1,NA,TRBJ2-5,few,CSVLEWAETQYF,TGCAGCGTTCTGGAGTGGGCCGAGACCCAGTACTTC
TRBV7-6,NA,TRBJ2-1,many,CASSLRAGRSSYNEQFF,TGTGCCAGCAGCTTACGAGCAGGCAGAAGCTCCTACAATGAGCAGTTCTTC
TRBV20-1,NA,TRBJ1-1,many,CSARLGYTEAFF,TGCAGTGCTAGATTGGGGTACACTGAAGCTTTCTTT
TRBV27,TRBD2,TRBJ2-5,NA,CASSPIPIAGGRETQYF,TGTGCCAGCAGTCCCATCCCCATAGCGGGGGGGCGGGAGACCCAGTACTTC
TRBV23-1,NA,TRBJ1-2,NA,CASSQSRAAERYGYTF,TGCGCCAGCAGTCAATCGAGGGCAGCCGAACGCTATGGCTACACCTTC
TRBV7-8,NA,TRBJ2-7,NA,CASSLDRLSGEQYF,TGTGCCAGCAGCCTCGACAGGCTCTCTGGCGAGCAGTACTTC
TRBV12-3/TRBV12-4,NA,TRBJ2-2,many,CASTPTANTGELFF,TGTGCCAGCACCCCGACAGCGAACACCGGGGAGCTGTTTTTT
TRBV27,NA,TRBJ2-5,NA,CASSLRPQGTQYF,TGTGCCAGCAGTTTGAGGCCCCAGGGGACCCAGTACTTC
TRBV29-1,TRBD1,TRBJ2-6,many,CSVESRGHGANVLTF,TGCAGCGTTGAAAGTAGGGGGCATGGGGCCAACGTCCTGACTTTC
TRBV11-2,NA,TRBJ2-5,few,CASSVGVQETQYF,TGTGCCAGCTCTGTGGGGGTTCAAGAGACCCAGTACTTC